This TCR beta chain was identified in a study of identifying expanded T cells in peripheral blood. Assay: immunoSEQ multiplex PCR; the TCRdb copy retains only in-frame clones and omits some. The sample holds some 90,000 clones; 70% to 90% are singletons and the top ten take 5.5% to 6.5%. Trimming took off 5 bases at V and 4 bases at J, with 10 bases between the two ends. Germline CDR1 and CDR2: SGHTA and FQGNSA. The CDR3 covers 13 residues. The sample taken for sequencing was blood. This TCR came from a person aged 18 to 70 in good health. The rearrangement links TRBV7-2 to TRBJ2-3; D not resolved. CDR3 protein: CASSLPGSDTQYF. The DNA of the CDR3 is TGTGCCAGCAGCCTCCCGGGCTCAGATACGCAGTATTTT.